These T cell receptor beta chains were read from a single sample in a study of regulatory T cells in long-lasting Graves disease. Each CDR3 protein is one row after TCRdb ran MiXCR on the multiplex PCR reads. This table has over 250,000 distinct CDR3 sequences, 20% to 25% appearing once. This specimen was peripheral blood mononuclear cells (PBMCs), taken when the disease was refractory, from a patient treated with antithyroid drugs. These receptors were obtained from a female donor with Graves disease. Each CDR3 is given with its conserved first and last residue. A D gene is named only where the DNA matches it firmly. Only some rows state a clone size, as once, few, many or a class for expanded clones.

CASSISVHFQETQYF,TGTGCCAGTAGTATTTCGGTTCACTTCCAAGAGACCCAGTACTTC,TRBJ2-5,15,TRBV19,.,.
CAWGTMSMDQPQHF,TGTGCCTGGGGAACTATGAGTATGGATCAGCCCCAGCATTTT,TRBJ1-5,14,TRBV30,.,.
CASSYLTGQLYHGYTF,TGTGCCAGCAGTTATCTTACAGGGCAACTTTACCATGGCTACACCTTC,TRBJ1-2,16,TRBV2,many,.
CSVTKGNYGYTF,TGCAGCGTCACCAAAGGGAATTATGGCTACACCTTC,TRBJ1-2,12,TRBV29-1,.,.
CARGTGRQPQHF,TGTGCCAGAGGGACAGGGAGACAGCCCCAGCATTTT,TRBJ1-5,12,TRBV6-8,once,TRBD1
CASSLGLTSGSTETQYF,TGTGCCAGCAGCTTGGGCTTGACTAGCGGGAGTACGGAGACCCAGTACTTC,TRBJ2-5,17,TRBV5-5,many,TRBD2
CASSRSTVYNEQFF,TGTGCCAGCAGTCGGTCGACAGTATACAATGAGCAGTTCTTC,TRBJ2-1,14,TRBV27,.,.
CAISESGTGAYEQYF,TGTGCCATCAGTGAGTCCGGGACAGGGGCCTACGAGCAGTACTTC,TRBJ2-7,15,TRBV10-3,.,TRBD1
CASSATGAQETQYF,TGTGCCAGCAGTGCGACAGGGGCTCAAGAGACCCAGTACTTC,TRBJ2-5,14,TRBV2,many,TRBD1
CASSTLTGGAGQPQHF,TGTGCCAGTAGTACCCTGACAGGGGGCGCGGGTCAGCCCCAGCATTTT,TRBJ1-5,16,TRBV19,.,TRBD1
CSAITGVNQPQHF,TGCAGTGCTATAACAGGGGTCAATCAGCCCCAGCATTTT,TRBJ1-5,13,TRBV20-1,few,TRBD1
CSITLTTAGELFF,TGCAGCATTACCCTAACAACTGCCGGGGAGCTGTTTTTT,TRBJ2-2,13,TRBV29-1,.,.
CSVIGQGKQETQYF,TGCAGCGTTATTGGACAGGGGAAACAAGAGACCCAGTACTTC,TRBJ2-5,14,TRBV29-1,.,TRBD1
CATSEKGQGYGYTF,TGTGCCACCAGTGAAAAGGGACAGGGGTATGGCTACACCTTC,TRBJ1-2,14,TRBV24-1,many,TRBD1
CAGTWAADRYGYTF,TGTGCCGGGACTTGGGCGGCGGACCGGTATGGCTACACCTTC,TRBJ1-2,14,TRBV30,.,.
CASSGGTSDQETQYF,TGTGCCAGTTCTGGGGGGACTAGCGACCAAGAGACCCAGTACTTC,TRBJ2-5,15,TRBV19,.,TRBD2
CSATTGGAFYSPLHF,TGCAGTGCAACTACAGGGGGCGCCTTTTATTCACCCCTCCACTTT,TRBJ1-6,15,TRBV20-1,.,TRBD1
CASSSAGTSGSGEQFF,TGTGCCAGCAGCTCCGCTGGGACTAGCGGGAGCGGTGAGCAGTTCTTC,TRBJ2-1,16,TRBV7-9,.,TRBD2
CSVRDTRQGRGYEQYF,TGCAGCGTTCGAGATACTCGACAGGGTCGTGGCTACGAGCAGTACTTC,TRBJ2-7,16,TRBV29-1,few,TRBD1
CASSVARSDEKLFF,TGTGCCAGCAGCGTAGCCCGGTCGGATGAAAAACTGTTTTTT,TRBJ1-4,14,TRBV9,.,.
CASSQDRWREGRDEETQYF,TGCGCCAGCAGCCAAGACCGCTGGCGGGAGGGCCGAGACGAAGAGACCCAGTACTTC,TRBJ2-5,19,TRBV4-3,.,TRBD2
CAWGTGGVYEQYF,TGTGCCTGGGGGACAGGGGGCGTCTACGAGCAGTACTTC,TRBJ2-7,13,TRBV30,.,TRBD1
CASRGNNEQFF,TGTGCCAGCAGGGGCAATAATGAGCAGTTCTTC,TRBJ2-1,11,TRBV6-1,.,.
CASSLKAGYGYTF,TGTGCCAGCAGTTTAAAGGCAGGCTATGGCTACACCTTC,TRBJ1-2,13,TRBV28,.,.
CASKESFSYEQYF,TGTGCCAGCAAGGAGAGTTTCTCCTACGAGCAGTACTTC,TRBJ2-7,13,TRBV6-1,many,.
CASSTKNLPDEQFF,TGTGCCAGCAGTACGAAAAACCTCCCGGATGAGCAGTTCTTC,TRBJ2-1,14,TRBV27,.,.
CASSPRTGDEQYF,TGTGCCAGCAGTCCCCGGACAGGGGACGAGCAGTACTTC,TRBJ2-7,13,TRBV27,.,TRBD1
CASTGTGVSYGYTF,TGTGCCAGCACCGGGACAGGGGTTTCCTATGGCTACACCTTC,TRBJ1-2,14,TRBV7-2,.,TRBD1
CASSPRQVAYEQYF,TGTGCCAGCAGCCCGAGACAGGTAGCCTACGAGCAGTACTTC,TRBJ2-7,14,TRBV12-3/TRBV12-4,.,.
CASSPLPRQWGQGGESTNEKLFF,TGTGCCAGCAGTCCCCTCCCCCGTCAATGGGGACAGGGGGGGGAATCAACTAATGAAAAACTGTTTTTT,TRBJ1-4,23,TRBV27,.,TRBD1
CASSSRGPNEKLFF,TGTGCCAGCAGCTCGAGGGGGCCCAATGAAAAACTGTTTTTT,TRBJ1-4,14,TRBV7-9,.,TRBD1
CSARRVSVLSGNTIYF,TGCAGTGCTAGAAGGGTCAGCGTCCTCTCTGGAAACACCATATATTTT,TRBJ1-3,16,TRBV20-1,few,.
CSARDAGQGRTEAFF,TGCAGTGCTAGAGATGCGGGCCAGGGGAGGACTGAAGCTTTCTTT,TRBJ1-1,15,TRBV20-1,many,.
CASSLHRVGQPQHF,TGTGCCAGCAGCCTACACAGGGTAGGTCAGCCCCAGCATTTT,TRBJ1-5,14,TRBV5-5,.,.
CASAPDRAKETQYF,TGCGCCAGCGCTCCGGACAGGGCAAAAGAGACCCAGTACTTC,TRBJ2-5,14,TRBV10-1,few,TRBD1
CASSASRSTGGQETQYF,TGTGCCAGCAGTGCCTCCCGGTCGACAGGGGGGCAAGAGACCCAGTACTTC,TRBJ2-5,17,TRBV6-2/TRBV6-3,.,TRBD1
CASSFNGVGHQPQHF,TGTGCCAGCAGTTTTAACGGCGTCGGTCATCAGCCCCAGCATTTT,TRBJ1-5,15,TRBV28,few,.
CASSQDLGELFF,TGTGCCAGCAGCCAAGATTTAGGGGAGCTGTTTTTT,TRBJ2-2,12,TRBV3-1,.,.
CASSPWLTASRGDTIYF,TGTGCCAGCAGTCCATGGCTGACAGCTTCCCGGGGGGACACCATATATTTT,TRBJ1-3,17,TRBV6-1,.,.
CASSLYWGKNIQYF,TGTGCCAGCAGTTTATATTGGGGCAAAAACATTCAGTACTTC,TRBJ2-4,14,TRBV28,.,.